A single sample gave rise to the 21 T cell receptor beta chains below, sequenced in a study of control samples from healthy donors and cancer patients. Only in-frame clones appear in the TCRdb table, and some are missing; sequencing was by immunoSEQ multiplex PCR. This table has over 150,000 clones, around 94% appearing once. Sequenced input: blood. These receptors all come from a woman between 18 and 29 years old in good health.

The V gene is TRBV27, the J gene TRBJ2-7; no reliable D call. Trimming left V 2 bases short and J 0 bases short, with 11 bases between. The germline V gene has CDR1 MNHEY and CDR2 SMNVEV (reference sequence). This CDR3 is built from 15 residues. CDR3 nucleotides: TGTGCCAGCAGTTTAAAATCAGGCAGCTCCTACGAGCAGTACTTC. Its protein is CASSLKSGSSYEQYF.

The rearrangement links TRBV2 to TRBJ1-1, with a weak D call TRBD1 (6 bases). Trimming took 2 bases from V and 9 from J, leaving 10 bases between them. This CDR3 has 12 amino acids. Germline CDR1 reads SNHLY; CDR2 reads FYNNEI. CDR3 residues: CASSESGAQAFF. DNA of the CDR3: TGTGCCAGCAGTGAATCGGGGGCACAAGCTTTCTTT.

The chain uses TRBV7-9 and TRBJ1-3, with a possible D match to TRBD1 (6 bases). The V gene's germline CDR1 is SEHNR and CDR2 FQNEAQ (reference sequence). Trimming took 4 bases from V and 5 from J, leaving 21 bases between them. This CDR3 spans 17 amino acids. CDR3 DNA: TGTGCCAGCAGCTCTACGGTGCCCGACAGGAGACGAAACACCATATATTTT. Translated: CASSSTVPDRRRNTIYF.

This chain joins TRBV5-6 and TRBJ2-7; 9 nucleotides agree with TRBD1. V shed 4 bases, J shed 3 bases, and the junction held 5 bases outside the gene matches. From germline, CDR1 is SGHDT and CDR2 YYEEEE. The CDR3 has 14 amino acids. The CDR3 DNA is TGTGCCAGCAGCCCCGGGACAGGGATCTACGAGCAGTACTTC. Translation gives CASSPGTGIYEQYF.

Written as DNA, the CDR3 is TGCGCCAGCAGCAGACTAGCGGTTCTCACCCTCACAGATACGCAGTATTTT. Translation gives CASSRLAVLTLTDTQYF. The chain employs TRBV4-1 and TRBJ2-3, with 9 bases that match TRBD2. V lost 5 bases to trimming and J lost 2 bases; unmatched junction nucleotides: 11. The CDR3 extends over 17 amino acids. Germline V lookup: CDR1 MGHRA, CDR2 YSYEKL.

J is TRBJ1-2 and V is TRBV10-1, with D tentatively TRBD1 (6 bases). Per the germline V gene, CDR1 is WNHNN and CDR2 is SYGVQD (reference sequence). V lost 2 bases, J lost 3 bases, and 7 bases lay in between. This CDR3 contains 13 residues. The CDR3 protein is CASSENRDYGYTF. CDR3 bases: TGCGCCAGCAGTGAGAACAGGGACTATGGCTACACCTTC.

The V and J genes are TRBV5-1 and TRBJ1-5, with D unresolved. CDR3 length: 13 amino acids. V shed 1 base and J shed 3 bases, with 5 bases lying between them. CDR1 is SGHRS, CDR2 YFSETQ, per germline. For the CDR3, the DNA is TGCGCCAGCAGCTTGTCGTCCAATCAGCCCCAGCATTTT. Translation: CASSLSSNQPQHF.

The J gene is TRBJ1-1, the V gene TRBV25-1; D unclear. Trimming took 4 bases from V and 2 from J, leaving 14 bases between them. From germline, CDR1 is MGHDK and CDR2 SYGVNS. The CDR3 has 15 amino acids. In DNA form, the CDR3 reads TGTGCCAGCAGTGGACGGACCCTACCTAACACTGAAGCTTTCTTT. Its translation is CASSGRTLPNTEAFF.

The V call is TRBV27, the J call TRBJ2-7; 10 positions agree with TRBD1. This CDR3 spans 15 amino acids. With 4 bases clipped from V and 7 bases from J, the junction kept 10 bases outside the gene matches. Germline V gives CDR1 MNHEY, CDR2 SMNVEV (reference sequence). CDR3 protein: CASSSSRDRGGEQYF. CDR3 bases: TGTGCCAGCAGTTCGTCCCGGGACAGGGGTGGGGAGCAGTACTTC.

The V call is TRBV6-6, the J call TRBJ2-3, with 8 bases identical to TRBD2. Germline V CDR1 and CDR2: MNHNY, SVGAGI (reference sequence). The CDR3 is made up of 14 amino acids. V was pared by 5 bases and J by 3 bases, with 4 bases of the junction left unmatched. This CDR3 reads CASSGLAGTDTQYF. The CDR3 nucleotides read TGTGCCAGCAGTGGACTAGCAGGGACAGATACGCAGTATTTT.

This chain links TRBV13 with TRBJ2-1; 10 nucleotides align to TRBD2. V lost 0 bases to trimming and J lost 7 bases; unmatched junction nucleotides: 3. This CDR3 is built from 15 residues. Germline CDR1 and CDR2: PRHDT and FYEKMQ (reference sequence). The chain's CDR3 is CASSLGASGSNEQFF. The CDR3 DNA reads as TGTGCCAGCAGCTTAGGAGCTAGCGGGAGTAATGAGCAGTTCTTC.

The V gene is TRBV5-8, the J gene TRBJ1-5, with no clear D. The CDR3 is made up of 13 amino acids. CDR1 and CDR2 (germline): SGHTS, YDEGEE. The V end lost 6 bases, the J end lost 0 bases, and 7 bases lay between the germline ends. The CDR3 nucleotides read TGTGCCAGCACAGTCCTTAGCAATCAGCCCCAGCATTTT. Residues: CASTVLSNQPQHF.

The chain joins TRBV6-5 to TRBJ2-3, with a weak D call TRBD1 (6 bases). CDR1 MNHEY and CDR2 SVGAGI come from the germline V gene. The CDR3 length is 13 residues. V shed 7 bases and J shed 2 bases, with 10 bases lying between them. CDR3 in DNA: TGTGCCAGCACGCGGACAGCCACAGATACGCAGTATTTT. Amino acid sequence: CASTRTATDTQYF.

The CDR3 protein is CSVDTGGQQYF. CDR3 nucleotides: TGCAGCGTTGATACGGGGGGGCAGCAGTACTTC. This chain joins TRBV29-1 and TRBJ2-7, with 8 bases fitting TRBD2. The ends lost 3 bases at V and 8 bases at J; junction bases unmatched: 3. CDR1 is SQVTM and CDR2 is ANQGSEA in the germline V gene. This CDR3 is built from 11 residues.

This chain joins TRBV6-5 and TRBJ2-7, with D hard to call. The CDR3 runs to 16 residues. The germline V and J ends were trimmed by 0 bases and 0 bases, with 12 bases remaining between them. Germline V gene sequence: CDR1 MNHEY, CDR2 SVGAGI. CDR3 residues: CASSYSRHLSSYEQYF. The CDR3 nucleotides are TGTGCCAGCAGTTACTCCCGACACCTTAGCTCCTACGAGCAGTACTTC.

The chain has TRBV7-2 and TRBJ2-5, with D tentatively TRBD1 (6 bases). Per the germline V gene, CDR1 is SGHTA and CDR2 is FQGNSA. This CDR3 spans 13 amino acids. Trimming took off 8 bases at V and 0 bases at J, with 10 bases between the two ends. The CDR3 DNA reads as TGTGCCAGCCAGGGGATTTACCAAGAGACCCAGTACTTC. It is translated as CASQGIYQETQYF.

J is TRBJ1-2 and V is TRBV20-1; D unresolved. V was clipped by 6 bases and J by 5 bases, with 10 bases between them. The CDR3 covers 11 residues. Looked up from germline, CDR1 is DFQATT and CDR2 is SNEGSKA (reference sequence). CDR3 in amino acids: CSAPGTYGYTF. DNA for the CDR3: TGCAGTGCCCCCGGAACATATGGCTACACCTTC.

The chain joins TRBV19 to TRBJ1-5, with 7 positions matching TRBD1. The CDR3 spans 18 residues. Trimming took 2 bases from V and 0 from J; bases not matched to a gene: 10. Germline CDR1 is LNHDA and CDR2 is SQIVND (reference sequence). The CDR3 sequence is CASSIPRDRFYSNQPQHF. As DNA, the CDR3 is TGTGCCAGTAGTATACCCCGGGACAGATTCTATAGCAATCAGCCCCAGCATTTT.

The chain links TRBV6-5 to TRBJ1-2; D remains ambiguous. Germline V gives CDR1 MNHEY, CDR2 SVGAGI. V was cut by 2 bases and J by 0 bases, with 10 bases left in between. CDR3 length equals 15 residues. In nucleotides, the CDR3 is TGTGCCAGCAGTTACAAACTGGGTCCTAACTATGGCTACACCTTC. Encoded protein: CASSYKLGPNYGYTF.

This clone was seen once. The V and J genes are TRBV6-1 and TRBJ2-3; TRBD1 aligns across 7 bases. CDR1 is MNHNS and CDR2 is SASEGT in the germline V gene. V shed 3 bases and J 4 bases; nucleotides not matched to a gene: 7. This CDR3 contains 15 residues. This CDR3 is CASSERPQGADTQYF. CDR3 DNA sequence: TGTGCCAGCAGTGAGAGGCCCCAGGGGGCAGATACGCAGTATTTT.

The chain recombines TRBV2 with TRBJ1-2; 9 positions match TRBD1. The length of the CDR3 is 13 residues. The V segment lost 6 bases and the J segment 5 bases; nucleotides outside the gene matches: 4. The germline V gene encodes CDR1 SNHLY and CDR2 FYNNEI. Here the CDR3 reads CASSPGQGYGYTF. In DNA form, the CDR3 reads TGTGCCAGCAGCCCAGGACAGGGGTATGGCTACACCTTC.